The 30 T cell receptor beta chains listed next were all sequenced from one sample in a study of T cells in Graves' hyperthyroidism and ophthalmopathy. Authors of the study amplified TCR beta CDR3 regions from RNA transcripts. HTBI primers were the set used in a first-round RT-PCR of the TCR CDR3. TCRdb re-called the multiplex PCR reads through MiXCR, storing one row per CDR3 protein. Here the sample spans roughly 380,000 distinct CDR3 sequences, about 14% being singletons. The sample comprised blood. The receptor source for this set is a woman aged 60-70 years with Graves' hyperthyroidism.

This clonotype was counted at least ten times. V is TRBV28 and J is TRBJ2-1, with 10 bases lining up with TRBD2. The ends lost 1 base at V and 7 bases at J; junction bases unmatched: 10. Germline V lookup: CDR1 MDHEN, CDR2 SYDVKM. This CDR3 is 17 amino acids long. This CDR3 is CASSLLGGAGGRNEQFF. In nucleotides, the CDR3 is TGTGCCAGCAGTTTATTGGGCGGAGCGGGAGGGCGGAATGAGCAGTTCTTC.

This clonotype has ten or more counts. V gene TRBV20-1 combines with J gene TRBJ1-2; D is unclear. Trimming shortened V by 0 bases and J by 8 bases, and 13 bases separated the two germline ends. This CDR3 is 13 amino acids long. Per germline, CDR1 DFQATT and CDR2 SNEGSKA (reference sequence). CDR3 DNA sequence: TGCAGTGCTAGAGAAGATGGGGTGGGAGGCTACACCTTC. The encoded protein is CSAREDGVGGYTF.

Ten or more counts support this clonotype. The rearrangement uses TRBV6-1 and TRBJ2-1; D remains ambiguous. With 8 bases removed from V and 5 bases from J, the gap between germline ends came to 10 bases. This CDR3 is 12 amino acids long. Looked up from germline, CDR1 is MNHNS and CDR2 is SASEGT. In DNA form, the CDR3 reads TGTGCCAGCTCGTCCAATAACAATGAGCAGTTCTTC. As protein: CASSSNNNEQFF.

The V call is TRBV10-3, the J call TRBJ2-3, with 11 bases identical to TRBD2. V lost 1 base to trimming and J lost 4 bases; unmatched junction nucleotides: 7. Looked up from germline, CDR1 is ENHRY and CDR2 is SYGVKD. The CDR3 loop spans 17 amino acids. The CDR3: CAISELLAGVDPDTQYF. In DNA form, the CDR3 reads TGTGCCATCAGTGAGTTACTAGCGGGAGTCGACCCAGATACGCAGTATTTT.

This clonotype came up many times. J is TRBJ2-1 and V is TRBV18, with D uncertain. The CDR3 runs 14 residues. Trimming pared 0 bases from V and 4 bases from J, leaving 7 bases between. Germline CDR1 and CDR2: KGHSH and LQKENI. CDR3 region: CASSPPSQYNEQFF. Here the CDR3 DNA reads TGTGCCAGCTCACCACCGAGTCAATACAATGAGCAGTTCTTC.

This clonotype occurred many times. CDR3 coding DNA: TGTGCCAGCAGCATGACTAGCGGCACAGATACGCAGTATTTT. Its protein is CASSMTSGTDTQYF. This chain joins TRBV12-3 or TRBV12-4 and TRBJ2-3; 8 bases map to TRBD2. Losses at the gene ends were 6 bases for V and 1 base for J; bases not matched to a gene: 3. CDR3 size: 14 residues.

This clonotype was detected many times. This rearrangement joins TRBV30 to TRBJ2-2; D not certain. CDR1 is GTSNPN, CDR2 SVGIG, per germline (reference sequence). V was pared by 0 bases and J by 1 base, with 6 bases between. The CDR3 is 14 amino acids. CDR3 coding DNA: TGTGCCTGGAGTGTAAAACAGAACACCGGGGAGCTGTTTTTT. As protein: CAWSVKQNTGELFF.

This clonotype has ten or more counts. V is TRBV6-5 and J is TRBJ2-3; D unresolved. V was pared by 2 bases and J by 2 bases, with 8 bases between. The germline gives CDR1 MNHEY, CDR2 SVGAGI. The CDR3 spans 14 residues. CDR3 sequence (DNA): TGTGCCAGCAGTTACGGGCAGCTCACAGATACGCAGTATTTT. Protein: CASSYGQLTDTQYF.

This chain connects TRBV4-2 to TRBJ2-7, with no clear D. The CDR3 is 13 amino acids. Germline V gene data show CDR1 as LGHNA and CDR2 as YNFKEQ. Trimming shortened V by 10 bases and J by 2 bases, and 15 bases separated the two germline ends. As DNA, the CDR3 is TGTGCCAACCCACCAAGGGTTCCCTACGAGCAGTACTTC. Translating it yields CANPPRVPYEQYF.

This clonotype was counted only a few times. The CDR3 protein is CASSPAYNEQFF. In DNA form, the CDR3 reads TGCGCCAGCAGCCCGGCATACAATGAGCAGTTCTTC. V and J are TRBV4-1 and TRBJ2-1; no clear D. The V and J ends lost 4 bases and 4 bases respectively, with 5 bases between them. In germline, CDR1 is MGHRA, CDR2 YSYEKL. This CDR3 has 12 amino acids.

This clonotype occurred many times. CDR3 in DNA: TGTGCCAGCAGCCAAGCCCAGGGCGGGGGCTACACCTTC. This encodes CASSQAQGGGYTF. The rearrangement links TRBV3-1 to TRBJ1-2, with D possibly matching TRBD1 (5 bases). V was clipped by 1 base and J by 8 bases, with 11 bases between them. Germline loops: CDR1 LGHDT, CDR2 YNNKEL (reference sequence). The CDR3 is 13 amino acids.

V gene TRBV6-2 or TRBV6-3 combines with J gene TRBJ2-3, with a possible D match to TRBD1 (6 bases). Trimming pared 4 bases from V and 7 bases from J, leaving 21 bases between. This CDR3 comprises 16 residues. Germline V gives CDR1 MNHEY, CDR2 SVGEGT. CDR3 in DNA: TGTGCCAGCAGTTTCCTACGGGACATTCAATATCATACGCAGTATTTT. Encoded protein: CASSFLRDIQYHTQYF.

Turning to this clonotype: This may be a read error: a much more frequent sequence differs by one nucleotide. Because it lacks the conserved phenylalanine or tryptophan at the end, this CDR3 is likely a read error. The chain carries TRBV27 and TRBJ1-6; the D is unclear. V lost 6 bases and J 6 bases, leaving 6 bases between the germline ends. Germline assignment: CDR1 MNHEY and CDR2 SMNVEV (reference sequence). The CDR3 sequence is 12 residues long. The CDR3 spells CASRGLNSPLHS. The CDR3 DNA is TGTGCCAGCAGAGGGCTTAATTCACCCCTCCACTCT.

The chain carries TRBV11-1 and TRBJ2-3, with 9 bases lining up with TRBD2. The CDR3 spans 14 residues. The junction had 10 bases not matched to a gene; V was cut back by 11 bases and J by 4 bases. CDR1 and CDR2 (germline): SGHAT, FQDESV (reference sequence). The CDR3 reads CAAPGLAPPDTQYF. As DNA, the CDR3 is TGTGCCGCCCCGGGACTAGCCCCCCCAGATACGCAGTATTTT.

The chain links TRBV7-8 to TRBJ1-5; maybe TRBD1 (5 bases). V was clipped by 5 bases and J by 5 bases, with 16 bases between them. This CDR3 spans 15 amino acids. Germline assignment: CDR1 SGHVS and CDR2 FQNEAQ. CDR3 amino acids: CASSRKAAGDQPQHF. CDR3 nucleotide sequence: TGTGCCAGCAGCCGTAAAGCAGCGGGGGATCAGCCCCAGCATTTT.

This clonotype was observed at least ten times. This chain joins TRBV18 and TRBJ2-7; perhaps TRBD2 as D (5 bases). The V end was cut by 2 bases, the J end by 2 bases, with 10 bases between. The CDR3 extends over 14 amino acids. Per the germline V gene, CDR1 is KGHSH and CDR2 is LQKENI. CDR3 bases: TGTGCCAGCTCACCAGATCCGAGGGCCTACGAGCAGTACTTC. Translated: CASSPDPRAYEQYF.

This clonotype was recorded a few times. The CDR3 loop reads CASSPVQTSVSYNEQFF. CDR3 DNA sequence: TGTGCCAGCAGCCCCGTACAAACTAGCGTATCCTACAATGAGCAGTTCTTC. The J gene is TRBJ2-1, the V gene TRBV5-4; 7 nucleotides line up with TRBD2. Germline V lookup: CDR1 SGHNT, CDR2 YYREEE (reference sequence). This CDR3 has 17 residues. V lost 4 bases to trimming and J lost 1 base; unmatched junction nucleotides: 11.

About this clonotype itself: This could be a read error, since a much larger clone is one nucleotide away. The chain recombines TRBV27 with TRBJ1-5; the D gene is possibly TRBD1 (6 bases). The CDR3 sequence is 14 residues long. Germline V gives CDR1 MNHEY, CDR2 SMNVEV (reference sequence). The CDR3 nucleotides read TGTGCCAGCAGTTTGGGGGGCGGCACTCAGCCCCCGCATTTT. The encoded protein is CASSLGGGTQPPHF.

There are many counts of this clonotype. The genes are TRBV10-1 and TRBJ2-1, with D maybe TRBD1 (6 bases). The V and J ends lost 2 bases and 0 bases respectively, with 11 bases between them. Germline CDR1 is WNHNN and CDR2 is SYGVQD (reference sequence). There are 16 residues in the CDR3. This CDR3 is CASSERTASSYNEQFF. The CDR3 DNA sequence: TGCGCCAGCAGTGAGAGGACAGCGAGCTCCTACAATGAGCAGTTCTTC.

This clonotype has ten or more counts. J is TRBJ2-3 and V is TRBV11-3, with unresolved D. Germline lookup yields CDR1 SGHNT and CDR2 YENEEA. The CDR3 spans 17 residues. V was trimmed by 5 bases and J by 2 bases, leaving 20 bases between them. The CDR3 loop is CASSPRSATVITDTQYF. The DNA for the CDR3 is TGTGCCAGCAGCCCCAGGTCAGCTACCGTCATCACAGATACGCAGTATTTT.

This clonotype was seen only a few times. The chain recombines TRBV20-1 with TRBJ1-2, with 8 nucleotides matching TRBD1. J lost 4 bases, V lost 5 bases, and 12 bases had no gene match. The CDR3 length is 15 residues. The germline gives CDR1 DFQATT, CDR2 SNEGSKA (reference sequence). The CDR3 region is CSAQGARGPGYGYTF. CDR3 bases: TGCAGTGCTCAAGGGGCCAGGGGGCCGGGCTATGGCTACACCTTC.

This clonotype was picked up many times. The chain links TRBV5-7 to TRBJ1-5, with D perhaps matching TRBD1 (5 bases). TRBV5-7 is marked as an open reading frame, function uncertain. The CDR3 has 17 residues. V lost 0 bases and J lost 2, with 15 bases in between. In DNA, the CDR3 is TGTGCCAGCAGCTTGGGACAGCCCTTCTGGGGCAATCAGCCCCAGCATTTT. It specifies CASSLGQPFWGNQPQHF.

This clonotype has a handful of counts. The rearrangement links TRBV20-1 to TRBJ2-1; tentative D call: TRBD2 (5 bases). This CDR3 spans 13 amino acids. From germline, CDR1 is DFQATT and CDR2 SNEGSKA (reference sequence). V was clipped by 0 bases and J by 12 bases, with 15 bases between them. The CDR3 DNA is TGCAGTGCTAGAGATAGAATAGCGCTCAGGCAGTTCTTC. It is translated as CSARDRIALRQFF.

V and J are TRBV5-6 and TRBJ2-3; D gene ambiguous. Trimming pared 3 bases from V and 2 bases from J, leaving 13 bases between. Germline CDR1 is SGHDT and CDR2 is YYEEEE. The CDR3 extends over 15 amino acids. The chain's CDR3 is CASSSLYLPTDTQYF. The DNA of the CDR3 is TGTGCCAGCAGCTCCCTCTACCTCCCCACAGATACGCAGTATTTT.

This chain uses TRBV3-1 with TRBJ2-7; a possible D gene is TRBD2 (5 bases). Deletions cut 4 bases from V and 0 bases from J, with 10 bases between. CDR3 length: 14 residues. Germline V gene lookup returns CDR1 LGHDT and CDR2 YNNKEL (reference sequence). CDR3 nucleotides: TGTGCCAGCAGCCCCTCCGGGAACTCCTACGAGCAGTACTTC. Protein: CASSPSGNSYEQYF.

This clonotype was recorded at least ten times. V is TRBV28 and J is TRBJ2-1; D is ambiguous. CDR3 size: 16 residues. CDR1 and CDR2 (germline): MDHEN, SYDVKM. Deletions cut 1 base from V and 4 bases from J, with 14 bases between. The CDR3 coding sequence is TGTGCCAGCAGTTTATCCGGTAGCTCCCAGTACAATGAGCAGTTCTTC. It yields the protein CASSLSGSSQYNEQFF. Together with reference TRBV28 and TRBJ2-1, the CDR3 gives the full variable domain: DVKVTQSSRYLVKRTGEKVFLECVQDMDHENMFWYRQDPGLGLRLIYFSYDVKMKEKGDIPEGYSVSREKKERFSLILESASTNQTSMYLCASSLSGSSQYNEQFFGPGTRLTVL.

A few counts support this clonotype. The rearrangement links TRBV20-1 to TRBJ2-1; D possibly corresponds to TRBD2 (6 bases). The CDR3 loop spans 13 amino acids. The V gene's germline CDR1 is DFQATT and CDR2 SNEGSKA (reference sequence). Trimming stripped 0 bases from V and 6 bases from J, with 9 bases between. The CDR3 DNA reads TGCAGTGCTAGAGAATTAGCGGCCAATGAGCAGTTCTTC. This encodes CSARELAANEQFF.

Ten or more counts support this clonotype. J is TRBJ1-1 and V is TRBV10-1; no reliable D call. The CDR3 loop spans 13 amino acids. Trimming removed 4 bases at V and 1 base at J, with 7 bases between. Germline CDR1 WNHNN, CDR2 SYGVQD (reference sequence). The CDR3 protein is CASSAAGNTEAFF. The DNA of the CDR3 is TGCGCCAGCAGTGCGGCGGGGAACACTGAAGCTTTCTTT.

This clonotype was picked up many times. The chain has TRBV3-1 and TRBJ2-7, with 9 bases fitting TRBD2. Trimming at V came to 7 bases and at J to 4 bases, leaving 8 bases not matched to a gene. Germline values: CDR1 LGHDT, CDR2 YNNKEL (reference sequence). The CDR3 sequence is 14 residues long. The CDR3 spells CASMDAGGRYEQYF. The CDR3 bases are TGTGCCAGCATGGATGCGGGAGGGCGGTACGAGCAGTACTTC.

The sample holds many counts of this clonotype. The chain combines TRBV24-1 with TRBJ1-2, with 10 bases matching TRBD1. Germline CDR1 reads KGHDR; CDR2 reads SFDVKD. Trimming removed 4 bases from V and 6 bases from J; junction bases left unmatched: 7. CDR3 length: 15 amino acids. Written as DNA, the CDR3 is TGTGCCACCAGTGACCCGGGACAGGGGATGGATGGCTACACCTTC. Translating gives CATSDPGQGMDGYTF.